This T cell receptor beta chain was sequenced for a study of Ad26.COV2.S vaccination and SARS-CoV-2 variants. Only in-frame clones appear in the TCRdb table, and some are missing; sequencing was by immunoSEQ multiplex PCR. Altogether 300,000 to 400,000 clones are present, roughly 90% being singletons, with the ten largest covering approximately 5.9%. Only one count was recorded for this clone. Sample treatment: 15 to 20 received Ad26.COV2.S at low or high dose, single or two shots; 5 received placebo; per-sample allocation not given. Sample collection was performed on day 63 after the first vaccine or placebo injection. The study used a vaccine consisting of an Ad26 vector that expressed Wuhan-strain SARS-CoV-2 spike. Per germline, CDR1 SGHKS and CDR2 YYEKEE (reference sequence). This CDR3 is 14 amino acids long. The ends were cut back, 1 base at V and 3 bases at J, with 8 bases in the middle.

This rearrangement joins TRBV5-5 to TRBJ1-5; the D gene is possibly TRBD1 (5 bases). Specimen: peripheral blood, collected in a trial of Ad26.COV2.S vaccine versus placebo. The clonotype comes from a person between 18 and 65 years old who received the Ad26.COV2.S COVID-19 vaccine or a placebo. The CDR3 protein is CASSLMGDNQPQHF. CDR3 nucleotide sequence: TGTGCCAGCAGCTTGATGGGGGACAATCAGCCCCAGCATTTT.